These 30 T cell receptor beta chains came from one sample sequenced in a study of memory B cells and T cells in multiple sclerosis. Stimulus-free culture yielded autoproliferating CFSE-dim and non-proliferating CFSE-high T cells, each sequenced separately. Cultures began with 45 million to 50 million CFSE-labeled PBMCs, unstimulated for roughly 7 days, with replicate wells pooled. Using immunoSEQ multiplex PCR, the repertoire was profiled, and TCRdb retains in-frame clones only, with some absent. The sample records about 12,000 clones, approximately 84% being singletons. These receptors' targets are unknown. Sequenced sample: PBMCs from blood kept in culture. The source of these receptors is a human donor with multiple sclerosis.

Here the CDR3 DNA reads TGCGCCAGCAGCCAAGGAGGCAGGGCTGAAGCTTTCTTT. Amino acid sequence: CASSQGGRAEAFF. The chain joins TRBV4-3 to TRBJ1-1; tentatively, D is TRBD1 (5 bases). The CDR3 has 13 amino acids. V was pared by 1 base and J by 6 bases, with 9 bases between. From germline, CDR1 is LGHNA and CDR2 YSLEER.

The chain couples TRBV7-8 to TRBJ2-7; 7 nucleotides line up with TRBD1. Per germline, CDR1 SGHVS and CDR2 FQNEAQ. The CDR3 runs 14 residues. The V gene end was trimmed by 5 bases and the J gene end by 7 bases; junction bases not matched to a gene: 11. Here the CDR3 reads CASSLWAGGREQYF. CDR3 nucleotides: TGTGCCAGCAGCCTATGGGCAGGGGGTCGGGAGCAGTACTTC. Using reference TRBV7-8 and TRBJ2-7 for the parts outside the CDR3, the full variable domain is GAGVSQSPRYKVAKRGQDVALRCDPISGHVSLFWYQQALGQGPEFLTYFQNEAQLDKSGLPSDRFFAERPEGSVSTLKIQRTQQEDSAVYLCASSLWAGGREQYFGPGTRLTVT.

The genes are TRBV14 and TRBJ1-6; D is perhaps TRBD1 (5 bases). V lost 0 bases and J 9 bases, leaving 12 bases between the germline ends. Germline V gene sequence: CDR1 SGHDN, CDR2 FVKESK. This CDR3 has 15 amino acids. The CDR3 DNA follows: TGTGCCAGCAGCCAAGATCCGGCAGGGCGTTCACCCCTCCACTTT. It codes for CASSQDPAGRSPLHF.

This clone was seen just once. The chain has TRBV9 and TRBJ1-3, with a weak D call TRBD1 (6 bases). CDR3 length: 20 residues. Looked up from germline, CDR1 is SGDLS and CDR2 is YYNGEE. The germline V and J ends were trimmed by 4 bases and 2 bases, with 28 bases remaining between them. CDR3 nucleotide sequence: TGTGCCAGCAGCAAATCTGTCGGGGGGCCCGGGACGGCAGCTGGAAACACCATATATTTT. Protein product: CASSKSVGGPGTAAGNTIYF. The variable domain in full, completed from reference TRBV9 and TRBJ1-3, reads DSGVTQTPKHLITATGQRVTLRCSPRSGDLSVYWYQQSLDQGLQFLIQYYNGEERAKGNILERFSAQQFPDLHSELNLSSLELGDSALYFCASSKSVGGPGTAAGNTIYFGEGSWLTVV.

The genes are TRBV29-1 and TRBJ2-7; 11 positions agree with TRBD2. Losses at the gene ends were 4 bases for V and 6 bases for J; bases not matched to a gene: 8. Germline CDR1 reads SQVTM; CDR2 reads ANQGSEA. The CDR3 length is 14 residues. The CDR3 DNA is TGCAGCGTTGCGAGGAGACTAGCGGGGCCCGAGCAGTACTTC. Protein sequence: CSVARRLAGPEQYF.

The V and J genes are TRBV7-3 and TRBJ2-1, with unresolved D. The V gene's germline CDR1 is SGHTA and CDR2 FQGTGA. V lost 0 bases, J lost 6 bases, and 12 bases lay in between. The CDR3 extends over 15 amino acids. The CDR3 nucleotides read TGTGCCAGCAGCTTAACGGCAATCAGCTCCAATGAGCAGTTCTTC. Encoded protein: CASSLTAISSNEQFF.

The chain uses TRBV28 and TRBJ2-5; D possibly uses TRBD1 or TRBD2 (7 bases each). Trimming left V 6 bases short and J 3 bases short, with 11 bases between. Per germline, CDR1 MDHEN and CDR2 SYDVKM. The CDR3 runs 13 residues. CDR3 DNA sequence: TGTGCCAGCAGGACAGGGAGGGAAGAGACCCAGTACTTC. It yields the protein CASRTGREETQYF.

The chain links TRBV2 to TRBJ1-4; the D is unclear. Germline V CDR1 and CDR2: SNHLY, FYNNEI. Trimming took 2 bases from V and 16 from J, leaving 20 bases between them. This CDR3 region has 14 residues. The CDR3, as DNA: TGTGCCAGCAGTGAAAGGAACAAGGATTCCGAGGAGTTTTTT. It yields the protein CASSERNKDSEEFF.

The chain combines TRBV6-5 with TRBJ2-1, with D possibly TRBD2 on 6 matching bases. Trimming removed 6 bases at V and 10 bases at J, with 10 bases between. The V gene's germline CDR1 is MNHEY and CDR2 SVGAGI. The CDR3 runs 11 residues. The CDR3 here is CASRYGLEQFF. CDR3 bases: TGTGCCAGCAGGTACGGACTAGAGCAGTTCTTC.

The chain uses TRBV15 and TRBJ2-5; 11 bases line up with TRBD2. V lost 2 bases and J lost 0; bases outside the gene matches: 8. This CDR3 comprises 18 residues. The V gene's germline CDR1 is LNHNV and CDR2 YYDKDF (reference sequence). CDR3 in amino acids: CATSRRRLAGGNQETQYF. The DNA for the CDR3 is TGTGCCACCAGCAGACGACGTTTAGCGGGAGGGAACCAAGAGACCCAGTACTTC.

This clone was detected a few times. Different DNA sequences within this sample yield the same CDR3. This sequence joins TRBV2 and TRBJ1-1; 8 bases align to TRBD1. The J segment lost 3 bases and the V segment lost 5 bases, leaving 2 bases of the junction unmatched. CDR3 length: 13 residues. CDR1 SNHLY and CDR2 FYNNEI come from the germline V gene. CDR3 sequence (DNA): TGTGCCAGCAGTTTGGACAGGGACACTGAAGCTTTCTTT. Its translation is CASSLDRDTEAFF.

The rearrangement joins TRBV27 to TRBJ2-3, with 8 bases fitting TRBD2. Losses at the gene ends were 5 bases for V and 3 bases for J; bases not matched to a gene: 10. There are 16 residues in the CDR3. Germline CDR1 is MNHEY and CDR2 is SMNVEV (reference sequence). The CDR3 is CASSPPGLVFTDTQYF. CDR3 in DNA: TGTGCCAGCAGTCCCCCGGGACTAGTTTTTACAGATACGCAGTATTTT.

To note about this clone: At the DNA level, this CDR3 is encoded by other sequences in the same sample as well. The chain links TRBV2 to TRBJ1-5; 7 bases line up with TRBD1. Germline loops: CDR1 SNHLY, CDR2 FYNNEI. V trimming: 1 base; J trimming: 0 bases; junction bases outside the gene matches: 6. The CDR3 loop spans 17 amino acids. In DNA form, the CDR3 reads TGTGCCAGCAGTGAAGGATGGGACAGATATAGCAATCAGCCCCAGCATTTT. Translating gives CASSEGWDRYSNQPQHF.

In this sample, this clone turned up a few times. This chain uses TRBV29-1 with TRBJ1-1; 7 bases align to TRBD1. The CDR3 is 13 amino acids. V shed 7 bases and J 5 bases; nucleotides not matched to a gene: 10. CDR1 SQVTM and CDR2 ANQGSEA come from the germline V gene. The CDR3 sequence is CSAVNEGATEAFF. DNA of the CDR3: TGCAGCGCTGTTAACGAGGGGGCAACTGAAGCTTTCTTT.

V is TRBV4-2 and J is TRBJ2-1; 8 positions match TRBD2. Trimming at V came to 3 bases and at J to 8 bases, leaving 9 bases not matched to a gene. The CDR3 runs to 15 residues. CDR1 LGHNA and CDR2 YNFKEQ come from the germline V gene. CDR3 protein: CASSQAWTSWDEQFF. DNA for the CDR3: TGTGCCAGCAGCCAGGCTTGGACTAGCTGGGATGAGCAGTTCTTC.

The chain is built from TRBV5-6 and TRBJ1-1; D unresolved. In germline, CDR1 is SGHDT, CDR2 YYEEEE. Trimming left V 4 bases short and J 7 bases short, with 11 bases between. This CDR3 has 12 residues. The CDR3 protein is CASSLTSDEAFF. The CDR3 nucleotides are TGTGCCAGCAGCCTAACCTCAGATGAAGCTTTCTTT.

This rearrangement joins TRBV29-1 to TRBJ1-4; D remains ambiguous. Trimming removed 4 bases from V and 4 bases from J, with 10 bases in between. The V gene's germline CDR1 is SQVTM and CDR2 ANQGSEA. The CDR3 is 13 residues long. CDR3 in amino acids: CSVGLLGNEKLFF. CDR3 nucleotides: TGCAGCGTTGGTCTACTGGGTAATGAAAAACTGTTTTTT.

The rearrangement uses TRBV6-1 and TRBJ1-1; D not resolved. Trimming removed 11 bases at V and 0 bases at J, with 19 bases between. The CDR3 sequence is 15 residues long. Germline V gene data show CDR1 as MNHNS and CDR2 as SASEGT. The CDR3 reads CAPESGSSMNTEAFF. The CDR3 bases are TGTGCCCCCGAGAGCGGGTCCAGCATGAACACTGAAGCTTTCTTT.

The count of this clone is one. The chain couples TRBV4-2 to TRBJ2-1, with 10 bases aligning to TRBD2. The CDR3 is 15 residues long. Germline-derived CDR1 and CDR2 are LGHNA and YNFKEQ. V dropped 4 bases and J dropped 5; count of bases not matched to a gene: 5. The CDR3 DNA follows: TGTGCCAGCAGCCTCAGCGGGAGGGACCACAATGAGCAGTTCTTC. Its translation is CASSLSGRDHNEQFF.

This clone showed up just a few times. The gene calls are TRBV6-5 and TRBJ2-5, with D tentatively TRBD1 or TRBD2 (5 bases each). Germline loops: CDR1 MNHEY, CDR2 SVGAGI. Trimming cost V 7 bases and J 2 bases, with 14 bases left between them. The CDR3 loop spans 14 amino acids. The CDR3: CASTTEGTQETQYF. CDR3 DNA: TGTGCCAGCACAACAGAGGGGACGCAAGAGACCCAGTACTTC.

The chain couples TRBV7-9 to TRBJ1-2, with D possibly TRBD1 on 5 matching bases. CDR3 length: 16 residues. The germline V gene has CDR1 SEHNR and CDR2 FQNEAQ (reference sequence). V shed 3 bases and J shed 4 bases, with 18 bases lying between them. The CDR3 DNA sequence: TGTGCCAGCAGCTTTAATTCAGGGACGAGGGCCTATGGCTACACCTTC. It encodes CASSFNSGTRAYGYTF. Full variable domain (missing parts from reference TRBV7-9 and TRBJ1-2): DTGVSQNPRHKITKRGQNVTFRCDPISEHNRLYWYRQTLGQGPEFLTYFQNEAQLEKSRLLSDRFSAERPKGSFSTLEIQRTEQGDSAMYLCASSFNSGTRAYGYTFGSGTRLTVV.

The genes are TRBV30 and TRBJ2-7, with TRBD1 matching over 9 bases. In germline, CDR1 is GTSNPN, CDR2 SVGIG (reference sequence). V shed 1 base, J shed 5 bases, and the junction held 6 bases outside the gene matches. This CDR3 has 14 residues. The CDR3 loop is CAWSALRDRDEQYF. Written as DNA, the CDR3 is TGTGCCTGGAGTGCCCTACGGGACAGGGACGAGCAGTACTTC. The entire variable domain, with the rest obtained from reference TRBV30 and TRBJ2-7, is as follows: SQTIHQWPATLVQPVGSPLSLECTVEGTSNPNLYWYRQAAGRGLQLLFYSVGIGQISSEVPQNLSASRPQDRQFILSSKKLLLSDSGFYLCAWSALRDRDEQYFGPGTRLTVT.

This clone was counted once. The J gene is TRBJ2-2, the V gene TRBV18, with 12 bases identical to TRBD2. Per the germline V gene, CDR1 is KGHSH and CDR2 is LQKENI. Unmatched junction bases numbered 3, after V lost 3 bases and J lost 1 base. The CDR3 is 17 residues long. CDR3 coding DNA: TGTGCCAGCTCACCCGGACTAGCGGGAAGGAACACCGGGGAGCTGTTTTTT. It translates to CASSPGLAGRNTGELFF.

V usage is TRBV6-5 and J usage is TRBJ2-1; 7 bases line up with TRBD1. The CDR3 contains 13 residues. The trim removed 6 bases at V and 6 bases at J, leaving 5 bases unmatched. CDR1 and CDR2 from the germline V gene are MNHEY and SVGAGI. The CDR3 is CASSIDRVNEQFF. In nucleotides, the CDR3 is TGTGCCAGCAGCATTGACAGGGTCAATGAGCAGTTCTTC.

This CDR3 is CASSTPGQGTDTQYF. As DNA, the CDR3 is TGTGCCAGCAGTACACCGGGACAGGGCACAGATACGCAGTATTTT. The chain carries TRBV6-4 and TRBJ2-3, with 8 bases lining up with TRBD1. CDR3 length: 15 residues. Germline loops: CDR1 MRHNA, CDR2 SNTAGT. V gave up 5 bases and J gave up 1 base; unmatched junction bases: 5.

The genes are TRBV9 and TRBJ2-7; the match to TRBD2 covers 9 bases. Germline loops: CDR1 SGDLS, CDR2 YYNGEE. This CDR3 has 15 amino acids. V trimming: 0 bases; J trimming: 4 bases; junction bases outside the gene matches: 5. This CDR3 reads CASSVGASGRYEQYF. CDR3 bases: TGTGCCAGCAGCGTAGGAGCCAGCGGGAGGTACGAGCAGTACTTC.

This sequence joins TRBV5-1 and TRBJ1-2; a weak D match, TRBD1 (6 bases). The ends were cut back, 6 bases at V and 8 bases at J, with 14 bases in the middle. Per germline, CDR1 SGHRS and CDR2 YFSETQ. The CDR3 sequence is 12 residues long. The CDR3 nucleotides are TGCGCCAGCACTTATGGGGGCGGCGGCTACACCTTC. This codes for CASTYGGGGYTF.

The rearrangement uses TRBV10-3 and TRBJ1-2, with TRBD1 matching 8 bases. The CDR3 has 14 amino acids. In germline, CDR1 is ENHRY, CDR2 SYGVKD. The V and J ends lost 10 bases and 1 base, in that order; junction bases with no gene match: 8. The CDR3 protein is CANRGSVDNYGYTF. The CDR3 DNA is TGTGCCAACAGGGGGAGTGTGGATAACTATGGCTACACCTTC.

This clone was observed once. The chain joins TRBV29-1 to TRBJ1-2; D perhaps matches TRBD1 (5 bases). Germline CDR1 SQVTM, CDR2 ANQGSEA. Trimming left V 3 bases short and J 3 bases short, with 14 bases between. This CDR3 has 14 amino acids. The CDR3 loop reads CSVDARELHYGYTF. CDR3 sequence (DNA): TGCAGCGTTGATGCCAGGGAGCTTCACTATGGCTACACCTTC. The variable domain in full, completed from reference TRBV29-1 and TRBJ1-2, reads SAVISQKPSRDICQRGTSLTIQCQVDSQVTMMFWYRQQPGQSLTLIATANQGSEATYESGFVIDKFPISRPNLTFSTLTVSNMSPEDSSIYLCSVDARELHYGYTFGSGTRLTVV.

The chain is built from TRBV12-5 and TRBJ1-5; D might be TRBD1 (6 bases). Germline CDR1 and CDR2: LGHNT and FRNRAP. CDR3 length equals 16 residues. Trimming cost V 4 bases and J 4 bases, with 17 bases left between them. The CDR3 DNA is TGTGCTAGTGGTTCTTCTAAGACAGGACATAATCAGCCCCAGCATTTT. Translating it yields CASGSSKTGHNQPQHF.